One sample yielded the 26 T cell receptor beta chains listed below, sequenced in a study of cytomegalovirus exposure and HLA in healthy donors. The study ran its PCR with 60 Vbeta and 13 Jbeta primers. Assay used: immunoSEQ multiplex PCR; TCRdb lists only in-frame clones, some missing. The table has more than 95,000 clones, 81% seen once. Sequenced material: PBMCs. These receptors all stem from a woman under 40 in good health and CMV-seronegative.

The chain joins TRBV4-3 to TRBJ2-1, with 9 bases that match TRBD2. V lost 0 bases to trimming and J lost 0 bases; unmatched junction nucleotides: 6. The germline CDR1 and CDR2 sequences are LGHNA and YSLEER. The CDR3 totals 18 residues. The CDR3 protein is CASSQDHRGRVSYNEQFF. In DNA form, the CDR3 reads TGCGCCAGCAGCCAAGATCACCGCGGGAGGGTCTCCTACAATGAGCAGTTCTTC.

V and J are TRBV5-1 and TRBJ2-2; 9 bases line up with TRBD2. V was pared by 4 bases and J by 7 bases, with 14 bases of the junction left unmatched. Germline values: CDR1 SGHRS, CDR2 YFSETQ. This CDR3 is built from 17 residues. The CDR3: CASSPPGQREAGGELFF. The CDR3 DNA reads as TGCGCCAGCAGCCCCCCCGGCCAGCGGGAGGCGGGCGGGGAGCTGTTTTTT.

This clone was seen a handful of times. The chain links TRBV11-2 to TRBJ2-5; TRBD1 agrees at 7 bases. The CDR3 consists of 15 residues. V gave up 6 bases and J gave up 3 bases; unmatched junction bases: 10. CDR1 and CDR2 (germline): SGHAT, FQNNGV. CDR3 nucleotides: TGTGCCAGCAGTTTTGCTTCCGGGACAGAAGAGACCCAGTACTTC. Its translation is CASSFASGTEETQYF. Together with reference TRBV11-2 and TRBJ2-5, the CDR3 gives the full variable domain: EAGVAQSPRYKIIEKRQSVAFWCNPISGHATLYWYQQILGQGPKLLIQFQNNGVVDDSQLPKDRFSAERLKGVDSTLKIQPAKLEDSAVYLCASSFASGTEETQYFGPGTRLLVL.

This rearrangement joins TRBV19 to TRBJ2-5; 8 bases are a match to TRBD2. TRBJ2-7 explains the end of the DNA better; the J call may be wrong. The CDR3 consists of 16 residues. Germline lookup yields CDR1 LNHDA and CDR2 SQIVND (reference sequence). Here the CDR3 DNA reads TGTGCCAGTAGTCCGAGCGGGAGCCCTTATACCTACGAGCAGTACTTC. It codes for CASSPSGSPYTYEQYF.

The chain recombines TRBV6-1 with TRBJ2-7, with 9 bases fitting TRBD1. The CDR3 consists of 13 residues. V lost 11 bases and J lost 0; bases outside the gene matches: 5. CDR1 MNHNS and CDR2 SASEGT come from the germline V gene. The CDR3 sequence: CAGGTGHSYEQYF. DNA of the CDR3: TGTGCCGGGGGGACAGGGCACTCCTACGAGCAGTACTTC.

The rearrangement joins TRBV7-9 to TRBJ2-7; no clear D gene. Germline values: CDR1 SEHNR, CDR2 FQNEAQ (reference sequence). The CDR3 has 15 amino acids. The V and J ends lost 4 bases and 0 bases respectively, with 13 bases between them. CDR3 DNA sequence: TGTGCCAGCAGCTCCACCGACTCAACCTCCTACGAGCAGTACTTC. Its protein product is CASSSTDSTSYEQYF.

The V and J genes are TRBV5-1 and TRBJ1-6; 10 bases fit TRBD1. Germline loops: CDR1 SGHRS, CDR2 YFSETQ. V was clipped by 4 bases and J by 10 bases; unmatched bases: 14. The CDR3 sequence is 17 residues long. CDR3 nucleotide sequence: TGCGCCAGCAGCCAAAGTTTGGGACAGGGGTATACATCACCCCTCCACTTT. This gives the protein CASSQSLGQGYTSPLHF.

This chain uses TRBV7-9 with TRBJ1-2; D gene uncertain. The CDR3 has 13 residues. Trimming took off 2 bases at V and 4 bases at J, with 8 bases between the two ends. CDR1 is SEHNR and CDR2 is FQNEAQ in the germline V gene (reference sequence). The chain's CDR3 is CASSLNGVYGYTF. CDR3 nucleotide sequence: TGTGCCAGCAGCTTAAACGGGGTCTATGGCTACACCTTC.

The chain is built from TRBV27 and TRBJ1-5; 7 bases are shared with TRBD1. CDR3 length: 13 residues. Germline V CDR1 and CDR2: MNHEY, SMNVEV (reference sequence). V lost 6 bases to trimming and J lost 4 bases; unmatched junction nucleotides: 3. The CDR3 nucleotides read TGTGCCAGCAGATACAGGGGAAATCAGCCCCAGCATTTT. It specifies CASRYRGNQPQHF.

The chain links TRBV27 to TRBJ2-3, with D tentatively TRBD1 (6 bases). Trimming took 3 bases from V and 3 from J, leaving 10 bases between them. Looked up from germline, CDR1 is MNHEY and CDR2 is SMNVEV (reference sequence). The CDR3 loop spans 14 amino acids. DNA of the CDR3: TGTGCCAGCAGTTTCGGGCAGGGGACAGATACGCAGTATTTT. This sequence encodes CASSFGQGTDTQYF.

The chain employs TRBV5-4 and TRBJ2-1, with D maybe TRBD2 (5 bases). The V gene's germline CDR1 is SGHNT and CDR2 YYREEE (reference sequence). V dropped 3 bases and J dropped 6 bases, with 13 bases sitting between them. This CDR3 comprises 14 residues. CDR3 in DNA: TGTGCCAGCAGCTCCAAACGGGAAAGCAATGAGCAGTTCTTC. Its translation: CASSSKRESNEQFF.

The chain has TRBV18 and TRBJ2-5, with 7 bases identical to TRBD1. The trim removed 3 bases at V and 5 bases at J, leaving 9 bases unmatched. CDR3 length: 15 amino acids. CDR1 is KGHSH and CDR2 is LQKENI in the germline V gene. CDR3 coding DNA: TGTGCCAGCTCACCTTTGACAGGGCTCGGGGAGACCCAGTACTTC. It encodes CASSPLTGLGETQYF.

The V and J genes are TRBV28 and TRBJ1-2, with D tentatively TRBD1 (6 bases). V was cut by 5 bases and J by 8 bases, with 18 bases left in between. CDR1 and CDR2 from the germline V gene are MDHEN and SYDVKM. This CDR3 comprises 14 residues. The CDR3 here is CASSLDNRVQGYTF. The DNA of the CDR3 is TGTGCCAGCAGTCTCGACAACAGGGTGCAGGGCTACACCTTC.

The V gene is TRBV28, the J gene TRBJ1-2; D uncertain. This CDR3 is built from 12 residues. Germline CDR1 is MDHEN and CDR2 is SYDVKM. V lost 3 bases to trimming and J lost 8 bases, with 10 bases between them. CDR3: CASSFGVRGYTF. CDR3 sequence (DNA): TGTGCCAGCAGTTTCGGGGTGAGAGGCTACACCTTC.

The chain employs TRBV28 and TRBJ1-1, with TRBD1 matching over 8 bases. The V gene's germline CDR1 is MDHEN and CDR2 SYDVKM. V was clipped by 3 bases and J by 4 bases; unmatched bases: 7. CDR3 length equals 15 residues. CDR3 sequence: CASSLRQGASTEAFF. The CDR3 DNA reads TGTGCCAGCAGTTTGAGGCAGGGGGCTTCCACTGAAGCTTTCTTT.

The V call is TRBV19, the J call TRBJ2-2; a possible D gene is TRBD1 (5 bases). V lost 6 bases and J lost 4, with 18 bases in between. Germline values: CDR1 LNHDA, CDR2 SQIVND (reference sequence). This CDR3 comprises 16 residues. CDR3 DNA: TGTGCCAGTAGCTCCTCACGACAGAGATCCACCGGGGAGCTGTTTTTT. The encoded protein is CASSSSRQRSTGELFF.

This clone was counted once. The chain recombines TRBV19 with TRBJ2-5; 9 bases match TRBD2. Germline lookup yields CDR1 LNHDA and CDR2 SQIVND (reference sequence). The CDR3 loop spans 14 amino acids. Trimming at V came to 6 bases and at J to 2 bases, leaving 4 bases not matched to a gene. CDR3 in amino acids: CASRLAGTQETQYF. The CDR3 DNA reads TGTGCCAGTAGGCTAGCGGGAACTCAAGAGACCCAGTACTTC.

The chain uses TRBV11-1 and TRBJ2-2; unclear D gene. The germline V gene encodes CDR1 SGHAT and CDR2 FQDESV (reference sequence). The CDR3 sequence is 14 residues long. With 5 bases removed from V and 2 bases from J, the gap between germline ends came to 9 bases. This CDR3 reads CASSHTANTGELFF. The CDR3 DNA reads TGTGCCAGCAGCCATACAGCTAACACCGGGGAGCTGTTTTTT.

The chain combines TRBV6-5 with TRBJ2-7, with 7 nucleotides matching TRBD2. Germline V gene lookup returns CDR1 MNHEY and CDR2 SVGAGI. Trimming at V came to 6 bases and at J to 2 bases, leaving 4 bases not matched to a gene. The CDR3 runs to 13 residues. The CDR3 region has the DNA TGTGCCAGCAGCGGGAGGTACCCCTACGAGCAGTACTTC. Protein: CASSGRYPYEQYF.

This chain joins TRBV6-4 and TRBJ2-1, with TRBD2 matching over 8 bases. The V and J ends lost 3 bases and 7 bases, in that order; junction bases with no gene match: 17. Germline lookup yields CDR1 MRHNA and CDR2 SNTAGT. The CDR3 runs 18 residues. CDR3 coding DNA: TGTGCCAGCAGTGAAGAACTGGGTTCCAGCGGGAGTGAGAATGAGCAGTTCTTC. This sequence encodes CASSEELGSSGSENEQFF.

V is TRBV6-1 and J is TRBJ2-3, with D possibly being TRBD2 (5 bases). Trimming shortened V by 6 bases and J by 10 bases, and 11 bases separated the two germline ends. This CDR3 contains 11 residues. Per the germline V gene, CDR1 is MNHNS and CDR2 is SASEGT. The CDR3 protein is CASSPSEAQYF. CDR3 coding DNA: TGTGCCAGCAGCCCCTCGGAGGCGCAGTATTTT.

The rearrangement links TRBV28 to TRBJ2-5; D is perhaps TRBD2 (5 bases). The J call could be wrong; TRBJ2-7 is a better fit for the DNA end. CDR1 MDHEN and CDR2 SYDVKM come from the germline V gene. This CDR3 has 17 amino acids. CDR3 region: CASSLPVGRRVSYEQYF. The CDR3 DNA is TGTGCCAGCAGTTTACCCGTCGGGCGGCGGGTCTCCTACGAGCAGTACTTC.

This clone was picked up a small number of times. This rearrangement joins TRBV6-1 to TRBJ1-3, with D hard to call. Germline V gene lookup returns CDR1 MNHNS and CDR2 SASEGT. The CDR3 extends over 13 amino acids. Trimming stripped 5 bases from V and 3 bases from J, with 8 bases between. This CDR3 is CASSYSVGNTIYF. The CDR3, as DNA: TGTGCCAGCAGTTATTCCGTTGGAAACACCATATATTTT.

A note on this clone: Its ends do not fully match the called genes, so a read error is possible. The CDR3 is CASSRSGSSSEQYF. In DNA form, the CDR3 reads TGTGCCAGCAGCCGTAGCGGGTCCTCCTCCGAGCAGTACTTC. V is TRBV7-2 and J is TRBJ2-7; 7 bases are a match to TRBD2. This CDR3 is 14 amino acids long. Per the germline V gene, CDR1 is SGHTA and CDR2 is FQGNSA.

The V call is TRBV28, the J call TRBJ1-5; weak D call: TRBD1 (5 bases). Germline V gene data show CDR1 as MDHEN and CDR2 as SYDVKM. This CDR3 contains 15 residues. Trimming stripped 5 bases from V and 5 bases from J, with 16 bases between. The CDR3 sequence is CASSPQTGEHQPQHF. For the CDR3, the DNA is TGTGCCAGCAGTCCCCAAACGGGGGAACATCAGCCCCAGCATTTT.

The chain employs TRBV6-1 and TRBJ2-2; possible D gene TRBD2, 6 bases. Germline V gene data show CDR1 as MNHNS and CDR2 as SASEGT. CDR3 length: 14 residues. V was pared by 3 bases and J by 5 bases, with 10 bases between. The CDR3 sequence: CASSDYRGTGELFF. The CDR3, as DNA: TGTGCCAGCAGTGATTACCGGGGGACCGGGGAGCTGTTTTTT.